The subject of this entry is one TCR beta chain. Trimming took 2 bases from V and 8 from J, leaving 13 bases between them. The germline gives CDR1 SGDLS, CDR2 YYNGEE. The CDR3 length is 14 residues. Measured with immunoSEQ multiplex PCR; TCRdb has only the in-frame clones, and not every one. The sample has some 96,000 clones, 80% to 95% seen once. These data belong to a study of T cell responses to AZD1222 COVID-19 vaccine. This specimen was peripheral blood, taken on day 0 of AZD1222 vaccination. The chain has TRBV9 and TRBJ1-4; D gene ambiguous. The sequence was collected from an adult in good health. The CDR3 spells CASSVGSREEKLFF. The CDR3, as DNA: TGTGCCAGCAGCGTCGGAAGCCGGGAGGAAAAACTGTTTTTT.